What follows are 30 T cell receptor beta chains derived from one specimen sequenced in a study of cytomegalovirus exposure and HLA in healthy donors. The primer mix had 60 Vbeta and 13 Jbeta primers. Assay: immunoSEQ multiplex PCR; the TCRdb copy retains only in-frame clones and omits some. The sample consists of around 160,000 clones, almost 80% of them appearing once. Sequencing input: PBMCs. The receptors stem from a man aged 18 to 29 in good health and CMV-seropositive.

As for this clone: The same CDR3 is also encoded by other DNA sequences in this sample. The chain uses TRBV7-2 and TRBJ2-7; the match to TRBD1 covers 9 bases. Germline V gene data show CDR1 as SGHTA and CDR2 as FQGNSA. The length of the CDR3 is 14 residues. V dropped 1 base and J dropped 2; count of bases not matched to a gene: 0. The CDR3: CASSLDRGPYEQYF. The CDR3 nucleotides are TGTGCCAGCAGCTTAGACAGGGGGCCCTACGAGCAGTACTTC. Using reference TRBV7-2 and TRBJ2-7 for the parts outside the CDR3, the full variable domain is GAGVSQSPSNKVTEKGKDVELRCDPISGHTALYWYRQSLGQGLEFLIYFQGNSAPDKSGLPSDRFSAERTGGSVSTLTIQRTQQEDSAVYLCASSLDRGPYEQYFGPGTRLTVT.

As concerns this clone: The CDR3 does not end in the conserved phenylalanine or tryptophan, so this is likely a read error. The chain recombines TRBV28 with TRBJ1-6; TRBD1 might be the D (6 bases). Germline values: CDR1 MDHEN, CDR2 SYDVKM. V was clipped by 7 bases and J by 0 bases, with 16 bases between them. The CDR3 is made up of 17 amino acids. The CDR3 sequence is CASKGDHLPSYNSPLHL. CDR3 DNA sequence: TGTGCCAGCAAGGGGGACCACCTACCCTCCTATAATTCACCCCTCCACCTT.

This rearrangement joins TRBV18 to TRBJ2-2; TRBD1 agrees at 10 bases. Losses at the gene ends were 3 bases for V and 5 bases for J; bases not matched to a gene: 12. Per germline, CDR1 KGHSH and CDR2 LQKENI. This CDR3 comprises 18 residues. For the CDR3, the DNA is TGTGCCAGCTCACCCTTCATGCGGGGACAGGGGAATACCGGGGAGCTGTTTTTT. It translates to CASSPFMRGQGNTGELFF.

Only a few counts were recorded for this clone. CDR3 in amino acids: CAWSVGSSGGSGNTIYF. As DNA, the CDR3 is TGTGCCTGGAGTGTCGGTTCATCGGGGGGCTCTGGAAACACCATATATTTT. The chain combines TRBV30 with TRBJ1-3, with a weak D call TRBD1 (5 bases). Trimming took off 0 bases at V and 0 bases at J, with 15 bases between the two ends. Looked up from germline, CDR1 is GTSNPN and CDR2 is SVGIG (reference sequence). This CDR3 has 17 residues.

The chain recombines TRBV5-1 with TRBJ1-2, with 9 bases aligning to TRBD1. CDR1 is SGHRS, CDR2 YFSETQ, per germline. J gave up 3 bases and V 3 bases, and 9 bases lay outside the gene matches. The CDR3 loop spans 16 amino acids. The DNA of the CDR3 is TGCGCCAGCAGCTCATTACAGGGGGCGCAGGACTATGGCTACACCTTC. Its translation is CASSSLQGAQDYGYTF.

The J gene is TRBJ2-3, the V gene TRBV4-1, with 10 bases aligning to TRBD2. The CDR3 loop spans 17 amino acids. The J segment lost 4 bases and the V segment lost 2 bases, leaving 9 bases of the junction unmatched. CDR1 MGHRA and CDR2 YSYEKL come from the germline V gene. The CDR3 loop is CASSQNPLAGVADTQYF. CDR3 coding DNA: TGCGCCAGCAGCCAAAATCCCCTAGCGGGAGTCGCAGATACGCAGTATTTT.

This clone came up once. The chain carries TRBV6-1 and TRBJ1-4; D gene ambiguous. The germline CDR1 and CDR2 sequences are MNHNS and SASEGT. The CDR3 contains 14 residues. Trimming took 6 bases from V and 2 from J, leaving 10 bases between them. CDR3 nucleotides: TGTGCCAGCAGGGAGGGTGCGACTAATGAAAAACTGTTTTTT. Translated, it gives CASREGATNEKLFF.

This clone has more than one count but fewer than ten. The chain recombines TRBV6-5 with TRBJ2-1; weak D call: TRBD2 (7 bases). V lost 4 bases and J lost 8, with 18 bases in between. The CDR3 length is 15 residues. Germline V lookup: CDR1 MNHEY, CDR2 SVGAGI. For the CDR3, the DNA is TGTGCCAGCAGTTCCCCCTGGGGGGGCGGGGATGAGCAGTTCTTC. Translating it yields CASSSPWGGGDEQFF.

A note on this clone: Other DNA sequences of this sample code for an identical CDR3. The rearrangement uses TRBV11-2 and TRBJ1-1; a possible D gene is TRBD1 (5 bases). V was cut by 6 bases and J by 9 bases, with 14 bases left in between. The CDR3 consists of 12 residues. Germline V gene sequence: CDR1 SGHAT, CDR2 FQNNGV. CDR3 in amino acids: CASSRVWGQAFF. The DNA for the CDR3 is TGTGCCAGCAGTAGGGTGTGGGGCCAAGCTTTCTTT. Filled out from reference TRBV11-2 and TRBJ1-1, the complete variable domain reads EAGVAQSPRYKIIEKRQSVAFWCNPISGHATLYWYQQILGQGPKLLIQFQNNGVVDDSQLPKDRFSAERLKGVDSTLKIQPAKLEDSAVYLCASSRVWGQAFFGQGTRLTVV.

In this sample, this clone turned up a few times. The genes are TRBV5-1 and TRBJ1-4; the match to TRBD1 covers 8 bases. V shed 4 bases, J shed 8 bases, and the junction held 7 bases outside the gene matches. Germline V gene data show CDR1 as SGHRS and CDR2 as YFSETQ. The CDR3 is 14 amino acids. CDR3 DNA: TGCGCCAGCAGCGCTGGACAGGGAAGGGAAAAACTGTTTTTT. Amino acid sequence: CASSAGQGREKLFF.

The rearrangement links TRBV7-9 to TRBJ1-1; D not certain. The CDR3 has 17 amino acids. Trimming took 3 bases from V and 1 from J, leaving 18 bases between them. Germline CDR1 reads SEHNR; CDR2 reads FQNEAQ (reference sequence). The DNA for the CDR3 is TGTGCCAGCAGCTTTTTTATCTTCCGGGCGGGGAACACTGAAGCTTTCTTT. This sequence encodes CASSFFIFRAGNTEAFF.

This chain joins TRBV5-5 and TRBJ1-2; 7 bases align to TRBD1. The CDR3 consists of 14 residues. With 0 bases clipped from V and 8 bases from J, the junction kept 7 bases outside the gene matches. Germline lookup yields CDR1 SGHKS and CDR2 YYEKEE (reference sequence). CDR3 amino acids: CASSLGRQGVGYTF. The DNA for the CDR3 is TGTGCCAGCAGCTTGGGTCGACAGGGTGTAGGCTACACCTTC.

The V gene is TRBV4-1, the J gene TRBJ1-4; 8 nucleotides line up with TRBD1. The CDR3 totals 16 residues. J was trimmed by 5 bases and V by 1 base; bases with no gene match: 6. Germline V CDR1 and CDR2: MGHRA, YSYEKL. Written as DNA, the CDR3 is TGCGCCAGCAGCCAAGCTCCTACAGGGGGGAATGAAAAACTGTTTTTT. Translated: CASSQAPTGGNEKLFF.

V gene TRBV7-9 combines with J gene TRBJ2-7; D may be TRBD2 (6 bases). This CDR3 is built from 15 residues. Germline values: CDR1 SEHNR, CDR2 FQNEAQ (reference sequence). Trimming shortened V by 7 bases and J by 2 bases, and 18 bases separated the two germline ends. The CDR3 nucleotides read TGTGCCAGCACCCGGACGAACGAGCGGGCCTACGAGCAGTACTTC. This codes for CASTRTNERAYEQYF.

The chain carries TRBV15 and TRBJ2-1; 8 bases align to TRBD1. This CDR3 contains 16 residues. Trimming at V came to 5 bases and at J to 6 bases, leaving 12 bases not matched to a gene. Germline V gene lookup returns CDR1 LNHNV and CDR2 YYDKDF (reference sequence). The DNA of the CDR3 is TGTGCCACCAGCCCTCGGACAGGGAATCCCCTCAATGAGCAGTTCTTC. As protein: CATSPRTGNPLNEQFF.

This rearrangement joins TRBV4-1 to TRBJ2-1; 12 bases line up with TRBD2. The J segment lost 7 bases and the V segment lost 1 base, leaving 11 bases of the junction unmatched. The CDR3 covers 18 residues. From germline, CDR1 is MGHRA and CDR2 YSYEKL. The CDR3 coding sequence is TGCGCCAGCAGCCAAGGCATCCCGACTAGCGGGAGCGCGAATGAGCAGTTCTTC. Protein: CASSQGIPTSGSANEQFF.

This sequence joins TRBV14 and TRBJ2-5; 7 nucleotides line up with TRBD2. CDR3 length equals 15 residues. The V gene end was trimmed by 1 base and the J gene end by 4 bases; junction bases not matched to a gene: 6. Per germline, CDR1 SGHDN and CDR2 FVKESK. CDR3 protein: CASSQVLAGVETQYF. CDR3 nucleotides: TGTGCCAGCAGCCAAGTATTGGCGGGAGTAGAGACCCAGTACTTC. The full variable domain, completed using reference TRBV14 and TRBJ2-5, is EAGVTQFPSHSVIEKGQTVTLRCDPISGHDNLYWYRRVMGKEIKFLLHFVKESKQDESGMPNNRFLAERTGGTYSTLKVQPAELEDSGVYFCASSQVLAGVETQYFGPGTRLLVL.

V is TRBV5-4 and J is TRBJ1-2; 10 nucleotides align to TRBD1. This CDR3 contains 16 residues. Germline V gene sequence: CDR1 SGHNT, CDR2 YYREEE (reference sequence). With V trimmed by 4 bases and J by 4 bases, 10 bases remained unmatched. CDR3 in amino acids: CASSVDRGLTTYGYTF. The CDR3 coding sequence is TGTGCCAGCAGCGTGGACAGGGGGTTAACAACCTATGGCTACACCTTC.

The V and J genes are TRBV5-1 and TRBJ2-5, with TRBD2 matching 7 bases. Trimming at V came to 1 base and at J to 4 bases, leaving 7 bases not matched to a gene. The CDR3 runs 15 residues. Germline lookup yields CDR1 SGHRS and CDR2 YFSETQ. DNA of the CDR3: TGCGCCAGCAGCTTGTACAGGACTAGTGTAGAGACCCAGTACTTC. Protein sequence: CASSLYRTSVETQYF. Based on the CDR3 plus reference TRBV5-1 and TRBJ2-5, the full variable domain is KAGVTQTPRYLIKTRGQQVTLSCSPISGHRSVSWYQQTPGQGLQFLFEYFSETQRNKGNFPGRFSGRQFSNSRSEMNVSTLELGDSALYLCASSLYRTSVETQYFGPGTRLLVL.

V and J are TRBV12-5 and TRBJ2-2, with TRBD1 matching 7 bases. V lost 2 bases, J lost 2 bases, and 5 bases stayed unmatched. This CDR3 is 16 amino acids long. CDR1 is LGHNT, CDR2 FRNRAP, per germline. CDR3 DNA sequence: TGTGCTAGTGGTTTGCCCCAGGGGGTAAACACCGGGGAGCTGTTTTTT. It encodes CASGLPQGVNTGELFF.

This chain links TRBV5-4 with TRBJ2-1; 7 nucleotides agree with TRBD2. In germline, CDR1 is SGHNT, CDR2 YYREEE (reference sequence). The length of the CDR3 is 17 residues. V lost 3 bases, J lost 2 bases, and 11 bases stayed unmatched. The DNA for the CDR3 is TGTGCCAGCAGCTACGAGTGGGGGGGTGTACCCTACAATGAGCAGTTCTTC. Encoded protein: CASSYEWGGVPYNEQFF.

This clone occurred a few times. The chain combines TRBV5-8 with TRBJ2-7, with a weak D call TRBD1 (6 bases). Looked up from germline, CDR1 is SGHTS and CDR2 is YDEGEE. The CDR3 contains 15 residues. V was shortened by 4 bases and J by 4 bases, with 18 bases between the two germline ends. The CDR3 is CASSHGQPSLYEQYF. The CDR3 bases are TGTGCCAGCAGCCACGGACAGCCCTCGCTTTACGAGCAGTACTTC.

CDR3 amino acids: CASSVEGPLTRQPQHF. DNA for the CDR3: TGTGCCAGCAGCGTTGAGGGCCCCTTAACTAGACAGCCCCAGCATTTT. The chain links TRBV9 to TRBJ1-5; D is unclear. Trimming shortened V by 2 bases and J by 7 bases, and 19 bases separated the two germline ends. Germline V gene data show CDR1 as SGDLS and CDR2 as YYNGEE. CDR3 length: 16 residues.

J is TRBJ1-5 and V is TRBV4-1; TRBD1 aligns across 7 bases. Germline loops: CDR1 MGHRA, CDR2 YSYEKL. The CDR3 is 16 amino acids. V shed 3 bases and J 4 bases; nucleotides not matched to a gene: 9. CDR3 residues: CASSQSGAGGNQPQHF. As DNA, the CDR3 is TGCGCCAGCAGCCAGTCTGGGGCAGGGGGAAATCAGCCCCAGCATTTT.

The V and J genes are TRBV23-1 and TRBJ2-7, with TRBD1 matching 9 bases. TRBV23-1 is an ORF, and what it does is uncertain. The V gene end was trimmed by 4 bases and the J gene end by 3 bases; junction bases not matched to a gene: 13. This CDR3 has 17 amino acids. The CDR3, as DNA: TGCGCCAGCAGTCTCGACAGGGGGTTGACTCAGGGCTACGAGCAGTACTTC. Amino acid sequence: CASSLDRGLTQGYEQYF.

The chain combines TRBV10-2 with TRBJ2-7; the D gene is possibly TRBD1 (6 bases). This CDR3 is 14 amino acids long. V was shortened by 10 bases and J by 7 bases, with 23 bases between the two germline ends. In germline, CDR1 is WSHSY, CDR2 SAAADI. CDR3 nucleotides: TGCGCCACAGATACAGGGTTTCGAGCTGGGGAGCAGTACTTC. This codes for CATDTGFRAGEQYF.

The chain has TRBV2 and TRBJ1-2; 7 positions match TRBD1. The V segment lost 0 bases and the J segment 4 bases; nucleotides outside the gene matches: 8. CDR3 length: 16 amino acids. Per the germline V gene, CDR1 is SNHLY and CDR2 is FYNNEI. The CDR3, as DNA: TGTGCCAGCAGTGAAGCGGAAGGGGGCTCTGGCTATGGCTACACCTTC. Translating gives CASSEAEGGSGYGYTF.

J is TRBJ1-4 and V is TRBV30; D is ambiguous. Trimming pared 3 bases from V and 8 bases from J, leaving 7 bases between. Per germline, CDR1 GTSNPN and CDR2 SVGIG (reference sequence). This CDR3 has 11 amino acids. The CDR3: CAWSSEEKLFF. In DNA, the CDR3 is TGTGCCTGGAGCTCTGAGGAAAAACTGTTTTTT.

The chain recombines TRBV5-5 with TRBJ2-5, with 10 bases matching TRBD1. There are 15 residues in the CDR3. CDR1 SGHKS and CDR2 YYEKEE come from the germline V gene (reference sequence). J gave up 5 bases and V 3 bases, and 7 bases lay outside the gene matches. CDR3 in amino acids: CASSSHPGQGETQYF. The CDR3 nucleotides read TGTGCCAGCAGCTCCCACCCGGGACAGGGGGAGACCCAGTACTTC.

This clone was seen a few times. The chain carries TRBV7-9 and TRBJ2-1, with D possibly matching TRBD1 (6 bases). CDR3 size: 16 residues. Germline loops: CDR1 SEHNR, CDR2 FQNEAQ (reference sequence). V was pared by 1 base and J by 2 bases, with 12 bases between. CDR3 coding DNA: TGTGCCAGCAGCTTAGTAAAAGGGGGTACCTACAATGAGCAGTTCTTC. Translating it yields CASSLVKGGTYNEQFF. The full variable domain, completed using reference TRBV7-9 and TRBJ2-1, is DTGVSQNPRHKITKRGQNVTFRCDPISEHNRLYWYRQTLGQGPEFLTYFQNEAQLEKSRLLSDRFSAERPKGSFSTLEIQRTEQGDSAMYLCASSLVKGGTYNEQFFGPGTRLTVL.